The text below deals with one TCR beta chain. The target antigen is unknown. This record belongs to a study of T cell responses to AZD1222 COVID-19 vaccine. Libraries were prepared by immunoSEQ multiplex PCR; TCRdb keeps only in-frame clonotypes and omits some of them. The sample lists about 100,000 clones, about 89% seen once, with 4% to 4.5% in the top ten. Study results and limitations: Repertoire samples came only from after the peak T cell response. Among those given AZD1222, only 5 to 7 were seropositive at baseline.

Material: peripheral blood, obtained on day 0 of MenACWY control vaccination. The receptor was isolated from an adult in good health.

CDR3 DNA: TGTGCCAGCAGCGTAGAGAGGGGGCTCGGCACAGATACGCAGTATTTT. It codes for CASSVERGLGTDTQYF. V is TRBV9 and J is TRBJ2-3, with 7 bases identical to TRBD1. CDR1 and CDR2 from the germline V gene are SGDLS and YYNGEE. Trimming took 0 bases from V and 1 from J; bases not matched to a gene: 5. The CDR3 spans 16 residues. The full variable domain, in which reference TRBV9 and TRBJ2-3 provide the parts outside the CDR3, is DSGVTQTPKHLITATGQRVTLRCSPRSGDLSVYWYQQSLDQGLQFLIQYYNGEERAKGNILERFSAQQFPDLHSELNLSSLELGDSALYFCASSVERGLGTDTQYFGPGTRLTVL.